This T cell receptor beta chain comes out of a study of blood T cell repertoires in COVID-19. Study-wide background: The United States, Italy and Spain were the sources of the acute and convalescent COVID-19 samples. T cells, B-cell-depleted T cells, or PBMCs supplied cDNA or gDNA.

With V trimmed by 5 bases and J by 5 bases, 8 bases remained unmatched. The length of the CDR3 is 15 residues. Germline V gives CDR1 SEHNR, CDR2 FQNEAQ (reference sequence). In the original processing: Nucleated cell counts were estimated from reference gene primer amplification. TCRdb's copy holds only in-frame clones and misses some; the assay was immunoSEQ multiplex PCR. V and J calls and clone size follow that table, whereas D and trimming were derived from the DNA. The table records 75,000 to 90,000 clones, more than 75% of them present only once. V usage is TRBV7-9 and J usage is TRBJ1-4, with 7 bases matching TRBD1. The clonotype was recovered from a human donor in a cohort sampled during active COVID-19. Sequencing was performed on peripheral blood. The CDR3 coding sequence is TGTGCCAGCAGCCCTGGGGACAGTGAGAATGAAAAACTGTTTTTT. This sequence encodes CASSPGDSENEKLFF.